This T cell receptor (beta chain) was profiled in a study of neurological immune-mediated disorders. The CDR3 contains 16 residues. J gave up 1 base and V 2 bases, and 7 bases lay outside the gene matches. The table lists this clonotype with many counts. Each CDR3 protein is one row after TCRdb ran MiXCR on the 5' RACE reads. The table lists 45,000 to 65,000 distinct CDR3 sequences, roughly 8% of them singletons, with 1.9% in the top ten. Stated time point: longitudinal time-point 3. The sequence was collected from a middle-aged woman in good health. The chain couples TRBV12-3 or TRBV12-4 to TRBJ1-1; 7 bases align to TRBD1. Sequenced: PBMCs. CDR3 bases: TGTGCCAGCAGTTTATGGAGGGGGCGCGGGAACACTGAAGCTTTCTTT. As protein: CASSLWRGRGNTEAFF.